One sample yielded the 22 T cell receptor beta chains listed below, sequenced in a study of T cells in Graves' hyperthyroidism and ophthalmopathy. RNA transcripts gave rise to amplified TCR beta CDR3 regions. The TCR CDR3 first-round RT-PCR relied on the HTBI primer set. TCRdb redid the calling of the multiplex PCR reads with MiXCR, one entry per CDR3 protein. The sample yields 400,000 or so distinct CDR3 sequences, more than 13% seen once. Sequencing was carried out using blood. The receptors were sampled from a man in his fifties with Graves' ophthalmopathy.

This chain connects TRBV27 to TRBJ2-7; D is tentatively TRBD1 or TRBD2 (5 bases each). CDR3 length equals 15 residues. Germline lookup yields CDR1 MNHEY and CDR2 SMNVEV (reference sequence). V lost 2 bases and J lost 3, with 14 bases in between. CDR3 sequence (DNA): TGTGCCAGCAGTTTAGATGGGGGAACCATCTACGAGCAGTACTTC. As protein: CASSLDGGTIYEQYF.

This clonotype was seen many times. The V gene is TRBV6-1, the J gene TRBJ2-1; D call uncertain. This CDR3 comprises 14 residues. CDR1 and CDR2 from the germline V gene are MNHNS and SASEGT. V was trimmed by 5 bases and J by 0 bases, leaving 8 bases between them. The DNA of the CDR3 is TGTGCCAGCAGTCCGGATCTCTCCTACAATGAGCAGTTCTTC. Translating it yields CASSPDLSYNEQFF.

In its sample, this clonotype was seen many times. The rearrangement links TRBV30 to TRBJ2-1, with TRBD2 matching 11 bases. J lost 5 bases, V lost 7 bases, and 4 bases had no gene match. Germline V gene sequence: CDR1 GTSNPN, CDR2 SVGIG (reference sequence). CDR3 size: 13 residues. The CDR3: CALRLAGNNEQFF. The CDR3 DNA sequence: TGTGCCTTGCGACTAGCGGGGAACAATGAGCAGTTCTTC.

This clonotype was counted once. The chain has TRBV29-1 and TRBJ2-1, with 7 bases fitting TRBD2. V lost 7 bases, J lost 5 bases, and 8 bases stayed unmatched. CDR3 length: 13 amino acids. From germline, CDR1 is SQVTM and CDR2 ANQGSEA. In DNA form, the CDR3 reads TGCAGCGCCACCGGGACTACCCACAATGAGCAGTTCTTC. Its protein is CSATGTTHNEQFF.

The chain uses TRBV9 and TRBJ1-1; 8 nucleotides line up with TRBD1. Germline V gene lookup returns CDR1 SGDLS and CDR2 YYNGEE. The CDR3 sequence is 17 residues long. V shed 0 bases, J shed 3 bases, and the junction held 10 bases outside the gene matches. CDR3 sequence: CASSVGAQGGQDTEAFF. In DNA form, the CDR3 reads TGTGCCAGCAGCGTAGGAGCTCAGGGGGGACAGGACACTGAAGCTTTCTTT. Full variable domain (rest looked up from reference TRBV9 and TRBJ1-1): DSGVTQTPKHLITATGQRVTLRCSPRSGDLSVYWYQQSLDQGLQFLIQYYNGEERAKGNILERFSAQQFPDLHSELNLSSLELGDSALYFCASSVGAQGGQDTEAFFGQGTRLTVV.

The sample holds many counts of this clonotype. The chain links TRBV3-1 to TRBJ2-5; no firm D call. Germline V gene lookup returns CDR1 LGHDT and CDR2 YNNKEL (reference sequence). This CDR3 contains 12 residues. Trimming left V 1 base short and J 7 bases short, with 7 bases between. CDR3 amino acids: CASSQGLGTQYF. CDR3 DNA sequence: TGTGCCAGCAGCCAAGGGTTGGGGACCCAGTACTTC.

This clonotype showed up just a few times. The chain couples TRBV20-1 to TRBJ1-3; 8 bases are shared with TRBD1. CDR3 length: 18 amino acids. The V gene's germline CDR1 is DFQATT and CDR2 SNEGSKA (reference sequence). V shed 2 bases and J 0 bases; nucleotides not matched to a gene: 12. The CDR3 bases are TGCAGTGCTAGAATGGCGGACAGGGACATTTTCTCTGGAAACACCATATATTTT. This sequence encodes CSARMADRDIFSGNTIYF.

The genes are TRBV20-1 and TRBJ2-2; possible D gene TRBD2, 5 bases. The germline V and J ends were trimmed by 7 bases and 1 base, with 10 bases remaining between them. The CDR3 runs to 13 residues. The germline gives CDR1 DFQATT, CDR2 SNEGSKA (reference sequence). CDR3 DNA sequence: TGCAGTGTAAAGAGGGAGAACACCGGGGAGCTGTTTTTT. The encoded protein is CSVKRENTGELFF.

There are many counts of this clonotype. CDR3 loop: CASRGISNQPQHF. The CDR3 coding sequence is TGTGCCAGCAGGGGGATTAGCAATCAGCCCCAGCATTTT. V gene TRBV6-1 combines with J gene TRBJ1-5; unclear D gene. V was pared by 6 bases and J by 0 bases, with 6 bases between. CDR3 length: 13 amino acids. Germline loops: CDR1 MNHNS, CDR2 SASEGT.

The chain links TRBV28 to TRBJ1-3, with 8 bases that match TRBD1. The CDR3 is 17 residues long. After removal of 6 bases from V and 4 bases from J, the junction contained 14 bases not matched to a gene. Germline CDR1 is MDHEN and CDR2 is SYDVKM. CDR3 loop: CASRPRAQGAGGNTIYF. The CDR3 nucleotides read TGTGCCAGCAGACCCCGGGCCCAGGGGGCCGGCGGAAACACCATATATTTT.

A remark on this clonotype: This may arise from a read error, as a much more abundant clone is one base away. CDR3 amino acids: CASGMAAAWQATNEKLFF. The CDR3 region has the DNA TGTGCCAGTGGTATGGCGGCAGCATGGCAAGCAACTAATGAAAAACTGTTTTTT. The chain employs TRBV19 and TRBJ1-4; D remains unclear. There are 18 residues in the CDR3. CDR1 and CDR2 from the germline V gene are LNHDA and SQIVND (reference sequence).

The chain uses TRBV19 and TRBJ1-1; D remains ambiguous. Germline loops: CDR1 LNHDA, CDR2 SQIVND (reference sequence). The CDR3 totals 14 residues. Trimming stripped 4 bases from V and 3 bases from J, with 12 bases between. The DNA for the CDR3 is TGTGCCAGTAGTACGGTCGACGGAGACACTGAAGCTTTCTTT. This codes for CASSTVDGDTEAFF.

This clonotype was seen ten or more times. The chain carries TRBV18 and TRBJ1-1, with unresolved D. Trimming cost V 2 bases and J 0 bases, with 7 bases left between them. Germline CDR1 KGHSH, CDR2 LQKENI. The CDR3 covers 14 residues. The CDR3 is CASSPTGMNTEAFF. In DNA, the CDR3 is TGTGCCAGCTCACCAACCGGGATGAACACTGAAGCTTTCTTT.

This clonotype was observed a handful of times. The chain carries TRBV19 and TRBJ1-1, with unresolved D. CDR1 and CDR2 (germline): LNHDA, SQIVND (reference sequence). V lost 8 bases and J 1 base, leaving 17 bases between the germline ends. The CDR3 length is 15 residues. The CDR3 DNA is TGTGCCAGTCGGCGTACAGAGGGAGAGAACACTGAAGCTTTCTTT. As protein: CASRRTEGENTEAFF.

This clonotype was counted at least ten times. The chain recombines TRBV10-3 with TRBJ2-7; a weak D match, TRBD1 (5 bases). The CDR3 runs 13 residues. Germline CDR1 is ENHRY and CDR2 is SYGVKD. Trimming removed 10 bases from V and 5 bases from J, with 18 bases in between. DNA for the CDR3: TGTGCCACCCAGGGTGGGTACAGCGACGAGCAGTACTTC. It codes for CATQGGYSDEQYF.

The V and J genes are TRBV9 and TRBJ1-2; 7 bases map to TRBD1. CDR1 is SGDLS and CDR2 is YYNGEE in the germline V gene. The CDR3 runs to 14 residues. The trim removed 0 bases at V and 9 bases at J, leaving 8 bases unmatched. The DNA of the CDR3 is TGTGCCAGCAGCGTAGCCCGACAGGGCCCGCGCTACACCTTC. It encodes CASSVARQGPRYTF.

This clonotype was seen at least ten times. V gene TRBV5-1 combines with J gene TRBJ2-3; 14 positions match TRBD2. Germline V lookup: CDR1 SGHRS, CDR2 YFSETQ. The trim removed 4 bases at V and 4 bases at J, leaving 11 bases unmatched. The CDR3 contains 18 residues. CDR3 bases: TGCGCCAGCAGCACCGGGACTAGCGGGAGTACGTTTGCAGATACGCAGTATTTT. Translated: CASSTGTSGSTFADTQYF.

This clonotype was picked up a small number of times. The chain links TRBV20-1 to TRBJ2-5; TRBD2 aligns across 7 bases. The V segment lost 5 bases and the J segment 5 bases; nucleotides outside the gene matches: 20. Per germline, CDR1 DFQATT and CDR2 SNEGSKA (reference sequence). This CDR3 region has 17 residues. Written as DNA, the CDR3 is TGCAGTGCTGTAGTGTTTCTGGGGCGGGAGAGTTCGGAGACCCAGTACTTC. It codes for CSAVVFLGRESSETQYF.

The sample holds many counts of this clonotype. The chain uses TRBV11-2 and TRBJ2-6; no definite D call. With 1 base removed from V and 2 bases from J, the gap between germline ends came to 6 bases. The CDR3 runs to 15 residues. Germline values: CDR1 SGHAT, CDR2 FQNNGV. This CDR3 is CASSLVRPGANVLTF. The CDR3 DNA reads TGTGCCAGCAGCTTAGTACGGCCTGGGGCCAACGTCCTGACTTTC. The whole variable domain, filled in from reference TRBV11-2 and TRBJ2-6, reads EAGVAQSPRYKIIEKRQSVAFWCNPISGHATLYWYQQILGQGPKLLIQFQNNGVVDDSQLPKDRFSAERLKGVDSTLKIQPAKLEDSAVYLCASSLVRPGANVLTFGAGSRLTVL.

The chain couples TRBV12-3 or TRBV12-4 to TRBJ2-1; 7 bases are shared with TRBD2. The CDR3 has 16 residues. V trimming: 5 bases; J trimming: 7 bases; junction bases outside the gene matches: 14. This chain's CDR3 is CASSESVRLARNEQFF. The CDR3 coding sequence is TGTGCCAGCAGTGAAAGCGTGAGACTAGCAAGAAATGAGCAGTTCTTC.

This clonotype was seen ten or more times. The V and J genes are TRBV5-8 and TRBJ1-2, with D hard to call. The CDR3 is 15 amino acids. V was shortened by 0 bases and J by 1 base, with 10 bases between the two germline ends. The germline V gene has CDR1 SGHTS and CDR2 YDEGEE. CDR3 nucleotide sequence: TGTGCCAGCAGCTTGGCCGCAGGACGTAACTATGGCTACACCTTC. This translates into CASSLAAGRNYGYTF.

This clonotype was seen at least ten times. The CDR3 is CASSQEPSGIAEAFF. CDR3 DNA: TGTGCCAGCAGCCAAGAACCGTCGGGGATTGCTGAAGCTTTCTTT. This chain links TRBV3-1 with TRBJ1-1; the D is unclear. Trimming took 0 bases from V and 6 from J, leaving 14 bases between them. Germline CDR1 reads LGHDT; CDR2 reads YNNKEL (reference sequence). The CDR3 sequence is 15 residues long. The variable domain in full, with the rest retrieved from reference TRBV3-1 and TRBJ1-1, is DTAVSQTPKYLVTQMGNDKSIKCEQNLGHDTMYWYKQDSKKFLKIMFSYNNKELIINETVPNRFSPKSPDKAHLNLHINSLELGDSAVYFCASSQEPSGIAEAFFGQGTRLTVV.